This T cell receptor beta chain is from a study of blood T cell repertoires in COVID-19. Study as a whole: COVID-19 samples collected from the United States, Italy and Spain covered acute and convalescent phases. T cells, B-cell-depleted T cells, or PBMCs supplied cDNA or gDNA.

Only in-frame clones appear in the TCRdb table, and some are missing; sequencing was by immunoSEQ multiplex PCR. The sample contains 200,000 to 300,000 clones, around 84% of which appear only once. Germline CDR1 reads KGHDR; CDR2 reads SFDVKD. V lost 4 bases, J lost 6 bases, and 10 bases stayed unmatched. This CDR3 spans 15 amino acids. The sequence was obtained from a man aged 55-75 years with acute or convalescent COVID-19. The V call is TRBV24-1, the J call TRBJ1-1; 7 bases match TRBD1. The material sequenced was peripheral blood. The DNA of the CDR3 is TGTGCCACCAGTGAGGGCCCGGGACAGTGTTCTGAAGCTTTCTTT. This codes for CATSEGPGQCSEAFF.